This record covers a single T cell receptor (beta chain). The data originate from a study of blood T cell repertoires in COVID-19. Study-level background: COVID-19 samples from acute and convalescent phases originated in the United States, Italy and Spain. PBMCs, B-cell-depleted T cells, or T cells provided the cDNA or gDNA that made up the material.

Original handling: The assay estimated nucleated cells by amplifying reference gene primers. Generated by immunoSEQ multiplex PCR, the TCRdb table keeps only in-frame clones and is missing some. The V and J calls and the clone size are those of that table, but D and trimming were determined from the DNA. Of 30,000 to 45,000 clones listed, about nine tenths are singletons. This receptor was obtained from a human donor in a cohort sampled during active COVID-19. Sequencing was performed on peripheral blood.

The CDR3 spells CASSPAGYEQYF. The CDR3 bases are TGTGCCAGCAGTCCTGCCGGTTACGAGCAGTACTTC. V gene TRBV27 combines with J gene TRBJ2-7; D call uncertain. Germline V gene data show CDR1 as MNHEY and CDR2 as SMNVEV (reference sequence). The V gene lost 5 bases and the J gene lost 4 bases, with 9 bases spanning the gap. The length of the CDR3 is 12 residues.